A single TCR beta chain is shown here with its context. Its recognized antigen is unknown. Base-call qualities are not available, and no considerably larger clone is one nucleotide away. The TCR beta CDR3 regions were amplified from the RNA transcripts. The TCR CDR3 was subjected to a first round of RT-PCR using the HTBI primer set and the Qiagen OneStep RT-PCR kit. The libraries were constructed in a second round of multiplex PCR and then size-selected and purified. Sequencing of the libraries was done on an Illumina HiSeq2000 using paired-end 100 bp reads. From the authors' description of their analysis: Raw data were processed with SOAPnuke, discarding reads with adapters, uncalled bases, mean Phred below 15, or no exact constant-primer or identifier match. High-quality paired reads were merged using COPE v1.2.5, and each unique nucleotide sequence was defined as a clonotype. MiTCR v1.1 was used to align clonotypes to the IMGT TRBV, TRBD and TRBJ reference segments. The analysis was restricted to V-J combinations with a frequency above 0.0001, which together covered just over 98% of the repertoires. The TCS score was defined as F50 (clonal expansion) divided by E x V (chaos), with BLOSUM62-based TCRdist calculated between CDR3 peptides within each V-J. Welch's t-statistics and random forest reduced around 520 V-J features to 13, which were used in a naive Bayes classifier (R e1071). TCRdb reprocessing: public reads trimmed at Q25 with fastp, clones called with MiXCR, in-frame beta chains kept. Rows matching on CDR3 protein sequence are summarized as one entry with the most common DNA and genes. These V and J calls derive from TCRdb rather than the authors' analysis. Here the sample has a few hundred thousand distinct CDR3 sequences; under 15% occur a single time. 9.2% of the sample is taken by the ten largest.

The entry originates in a study of T cells in Graves' hyperthyroidism and ophthalmopathy (dated by TCRdb to about 2019). Concerning the study at large: Peripheral blood samples were taken at initial diagnosis, before any treatment was given. After sampling, hyperthyroidism patients received methimazole starting at 30 mg daily, and ophthalmopathy patients received high-dose intravenous methylprednisolone. In addition, the study compared T-cell repertoires in thyroid tissue and in blood from over 5 Graves' hyperthyroidism patients. A discovery cohort of approximately 100 patients, about 40 with Graves' ophthalmopathy and roughly 59 with stable Graves' hyperthyroidism, was used to find distinguishing TCR V-J signatures. The 100 or so discovery patients were randomly split 7:3 into training and test sets. According to the paper, TCR Vbeta CDR3 sequencing was carried out on approximately 140 peripheral blood samples, which came from 40 to 45 ophthalmopathy, 75 to 80 hyperthyroidism and roughly 17 progressor patients. An independent validation cohort of fewer than 20 hyperthyroidism patients and 17 patients who later progressed to ophthalmopathy tested prospective prediction of ophthalmopathy.

Stable Graves' hyperthyroidism was defined as no progression to ophthalmopathy during 18 months of follow-up. Hyperthyroidism patients were newly diagnosed, with disease duration under 2 months, and aged 18 to 65 years. The study excluded patients with uncontrolled infections, other autoimmune diseases, pregnancy or lactation. Diagnoses were established on the basis of clinical symptoms, serum thyroxine and TRAb, thyroid ultrasound, and orbital computed tomography. Ficoll-Paque density gradient centrifugation was used to isolate PBMCs from around 9.1 ml of fresh peripheral blood. Total RNA was extracted using Trizol reagent, and RNA quality was assessed on an Agilent 2100 Bioanalyzer. CDR1 and CDR2, per the germline V gene, are MNHNS and SASEGT. The CDR3 starts with the cysteine, ends with the phenylalanine, and has 15 residues. The CDR3 DNA has 45 bases and is translated from base 1. Trimming removed 6 bases from V and 4 bases from J; the gene matches leave 8 bases unexplained.

The paper's findings and limits, for the study overall: A model built on a 13 V-J signature distinguished ophthalmopathy from stable hyperthyroidism, reaching roughly 88% sensitivity and around 82% specificity in cross-validation and 80%/75% in testing. Most expanded thyroid clonotypes (frequency above 0.001) were also detected in blood, a finding suggesting that blood repertoires may reflect thyroid immune responses. In validation, the model predicted progression to ophthalmopathy with approximately 69% sensitivity and 72% to 85% specificity, a median of around six months before onset. Sample size was not statistically predetermined, and investigators were not blinded to group allocation.

The V and J segments used are TRBV6-1 and TRBJ1-5, with 8 junctional bases fitting TRBD1. This receptor was taken from a woman between 18 and 29 years old with Graves' hyperthyroidism. Sequenced input: blood. The DNA is as follows: TGTGCCAGCAGCCCATCAGGGGGCGGGAATCAGCCCCAGCATTTT. Its coded protein is CASSPSGGGNQPQHF.